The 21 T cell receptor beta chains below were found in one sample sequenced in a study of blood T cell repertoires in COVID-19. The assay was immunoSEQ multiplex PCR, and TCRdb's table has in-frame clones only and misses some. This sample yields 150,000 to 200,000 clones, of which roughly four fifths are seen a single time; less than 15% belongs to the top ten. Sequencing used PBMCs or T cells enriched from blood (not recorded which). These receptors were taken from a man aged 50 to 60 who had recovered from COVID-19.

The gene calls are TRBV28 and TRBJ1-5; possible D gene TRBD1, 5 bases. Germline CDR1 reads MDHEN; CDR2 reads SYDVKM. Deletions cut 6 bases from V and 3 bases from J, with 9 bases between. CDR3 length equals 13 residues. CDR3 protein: CASSQGTNQPQHF. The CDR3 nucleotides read TGTGCCAGCAGCCAGGGAACCAATCAGCCCCAGCATTTT.

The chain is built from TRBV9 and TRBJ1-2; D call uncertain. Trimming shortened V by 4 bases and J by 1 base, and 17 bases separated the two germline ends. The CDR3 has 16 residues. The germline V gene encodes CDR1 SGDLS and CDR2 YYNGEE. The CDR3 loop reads CASSPAGRPLNYGYTF. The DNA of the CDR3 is TGTGCCAGCAGCCCCGCGGGCAGACCACTTAACTATGGCTACACCTTC.

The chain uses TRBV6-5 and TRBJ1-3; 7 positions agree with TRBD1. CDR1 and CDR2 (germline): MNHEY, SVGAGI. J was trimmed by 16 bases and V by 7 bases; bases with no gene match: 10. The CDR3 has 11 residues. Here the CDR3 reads CASMTGGTAYF. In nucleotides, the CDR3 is TGTGCCAGCATGACGGGAGGGACAGCTTATTTT.

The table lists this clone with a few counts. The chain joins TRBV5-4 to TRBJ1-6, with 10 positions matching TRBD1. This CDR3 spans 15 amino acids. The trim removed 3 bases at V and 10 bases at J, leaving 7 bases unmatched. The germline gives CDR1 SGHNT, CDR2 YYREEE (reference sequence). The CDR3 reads CASSYDPDRGSPLHF. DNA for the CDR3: TGTGCCAGCAGCTACGACCCGGACAGGGGGTCACCCCTCCACTTT. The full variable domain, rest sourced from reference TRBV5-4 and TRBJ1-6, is ETGVTQSPTHLIKTRGQQVTLRCSSQSGHNTVSWYQQALGQGPQFIFQYYREEENGRGNFPPRFSGLQFPNYSSELNVNALELDDSALYLCASSYDPDRGSPLHFGNGTRLTVT.

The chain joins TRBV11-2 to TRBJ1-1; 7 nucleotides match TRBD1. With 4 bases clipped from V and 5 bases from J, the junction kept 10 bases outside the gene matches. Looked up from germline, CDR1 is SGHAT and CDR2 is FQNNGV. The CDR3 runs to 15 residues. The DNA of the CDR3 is TGTGCCAGCAGCTCCCGACAGGGAAGGGTTACTGAAGCTTTCTTT. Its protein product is CASSSRQGRVTEAFF.

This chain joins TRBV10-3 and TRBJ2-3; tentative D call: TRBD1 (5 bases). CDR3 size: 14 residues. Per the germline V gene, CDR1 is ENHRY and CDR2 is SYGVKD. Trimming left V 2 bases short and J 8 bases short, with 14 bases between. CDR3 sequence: CAISEVREWPTQYF. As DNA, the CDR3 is TGTGCCATCAGTGAGGTCAGGGAATGGCCTACGCAGTATTTT.

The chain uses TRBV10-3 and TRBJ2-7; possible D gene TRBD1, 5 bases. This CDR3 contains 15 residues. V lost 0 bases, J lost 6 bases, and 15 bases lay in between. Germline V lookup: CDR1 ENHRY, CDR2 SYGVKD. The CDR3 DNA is TGTGCCATCAGTGAGTCTCCAGGGTACACAGGCGAGCAGTACTTC. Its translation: CAISESPGYTGEQYF.

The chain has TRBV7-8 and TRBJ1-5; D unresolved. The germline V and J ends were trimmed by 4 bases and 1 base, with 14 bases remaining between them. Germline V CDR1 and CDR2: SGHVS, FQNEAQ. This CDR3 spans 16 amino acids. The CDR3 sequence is CASSSDIGRSNQPQHF. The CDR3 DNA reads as TGTGCCAGCAGCTCCGACATTGGGCGAAGCAATCAGCCCCAGCATTTT.

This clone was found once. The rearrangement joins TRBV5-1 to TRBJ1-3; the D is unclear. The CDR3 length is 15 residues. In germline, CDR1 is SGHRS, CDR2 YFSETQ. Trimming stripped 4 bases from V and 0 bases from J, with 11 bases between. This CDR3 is CASSLDNPSGNTIYF. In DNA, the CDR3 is TGCGCCAGCAGCCTAGATAACCCCTCTGGAAACACCATATATTTT.

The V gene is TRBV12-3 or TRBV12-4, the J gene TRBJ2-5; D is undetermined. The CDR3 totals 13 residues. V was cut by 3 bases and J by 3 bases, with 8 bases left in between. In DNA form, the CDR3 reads TGTGCCAGCAGTTTTGGTCAGAAAGAGACCCAGTACTTC. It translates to CASSFGQKETQYF.

Written as DNA, the CDR3 is TGTGCCAGTAGTATCTCCCAGGGTACAGAGACCCAGTACTTC. Residues: CASSISQGTETQYF. This rearrangement joins TRBV19 to TRBJ2-5; TRBD1 is a possible D gene (5 bases). Germline CDR1 is LNHDA and CDR2 is SQIVND (reference sequence). Between the trimmed V and J ends, which lost 3 bases and 4 bases, there was a span of 12 bases. The CDR3 has 14 residues. The complete variable domain, with remaining parts taken from reference TRBV19 and TRBJ2-5, reads DGGITQSPKYLFRKEGQNVTLSCEQNLNHDAMYWYRQDPGQGLRLIYYSQIVNDFQKGDIAEGYSVSREKKESFPLTVTSAQKNPTAFYLCASSISQGTETQYFGPGTRLLVL.

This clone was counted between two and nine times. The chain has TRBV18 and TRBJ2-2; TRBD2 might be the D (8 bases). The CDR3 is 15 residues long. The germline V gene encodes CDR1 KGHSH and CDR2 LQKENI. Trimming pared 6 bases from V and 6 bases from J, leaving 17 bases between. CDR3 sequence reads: CASSPREGAAGELFF. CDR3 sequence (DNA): TGTGCCAGCTCCCCTCGGGAGGGGGCCGCCGGGGAGCTGTTTTTT.

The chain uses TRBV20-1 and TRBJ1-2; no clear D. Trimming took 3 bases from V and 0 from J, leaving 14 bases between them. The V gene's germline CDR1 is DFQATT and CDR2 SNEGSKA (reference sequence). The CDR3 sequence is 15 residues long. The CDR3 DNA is TGCAGTGCTAGTAATGGTTTCGGTGCTAACTATGGCTACACCTTC. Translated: CSASNGFGANYGYTF.

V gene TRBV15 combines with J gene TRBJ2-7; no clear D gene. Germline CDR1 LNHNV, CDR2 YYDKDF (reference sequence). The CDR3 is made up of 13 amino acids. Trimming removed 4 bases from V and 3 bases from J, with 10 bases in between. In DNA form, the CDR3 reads TGTGCCACCAGCATCCTATCCCACTACGAGCAGTACTTC. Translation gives CATSILSHYEQYF.

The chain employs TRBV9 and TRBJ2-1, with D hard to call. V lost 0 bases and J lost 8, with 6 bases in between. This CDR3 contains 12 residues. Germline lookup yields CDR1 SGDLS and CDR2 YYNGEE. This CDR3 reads CASSVGLDEQFF. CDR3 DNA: TGTGCCAGCAGCGTAGGGTTAGATGAGCAGTTCTTC.

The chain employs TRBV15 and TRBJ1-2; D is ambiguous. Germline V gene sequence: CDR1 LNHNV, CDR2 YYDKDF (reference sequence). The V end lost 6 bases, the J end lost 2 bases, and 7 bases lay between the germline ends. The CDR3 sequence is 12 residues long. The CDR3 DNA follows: TGTGCCACCAGAGGAGGGAACTATGGCTACACCTTC. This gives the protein CATRGGNYGYTF.

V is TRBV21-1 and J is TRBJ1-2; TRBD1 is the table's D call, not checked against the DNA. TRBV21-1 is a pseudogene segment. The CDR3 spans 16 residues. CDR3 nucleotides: TGTGCCAGCAGCAAGGGGCAAGGGACAGGGGGTTTTGGCTACACCTTC. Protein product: CASSKGQGTGGFGYTF.

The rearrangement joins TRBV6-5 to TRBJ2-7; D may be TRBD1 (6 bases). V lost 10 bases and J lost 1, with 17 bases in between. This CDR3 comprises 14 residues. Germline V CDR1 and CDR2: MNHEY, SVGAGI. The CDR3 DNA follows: TGTGCCACCAAGTCATCAGGGGTTTCCTACGAGCAGTACTTC. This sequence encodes CATKSSGVSYEQYF.

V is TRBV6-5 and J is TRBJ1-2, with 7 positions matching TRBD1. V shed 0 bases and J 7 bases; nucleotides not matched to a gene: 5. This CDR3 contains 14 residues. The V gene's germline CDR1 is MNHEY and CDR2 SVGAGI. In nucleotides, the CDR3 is TGTGCCAGCAGTTACTCTGACAGGGCGAGTGGCTACACCTTC. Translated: CASSYSDRASGYTF.

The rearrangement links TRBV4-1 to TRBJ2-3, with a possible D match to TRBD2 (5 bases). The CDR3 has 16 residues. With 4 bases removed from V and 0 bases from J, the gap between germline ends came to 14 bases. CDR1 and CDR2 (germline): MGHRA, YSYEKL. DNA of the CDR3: TGCGCCAGCAGCCCGAGGAAACTAGTTAGCACAGATACGCAGTATTTT. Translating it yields CASSPRKLVSTDTQYF.

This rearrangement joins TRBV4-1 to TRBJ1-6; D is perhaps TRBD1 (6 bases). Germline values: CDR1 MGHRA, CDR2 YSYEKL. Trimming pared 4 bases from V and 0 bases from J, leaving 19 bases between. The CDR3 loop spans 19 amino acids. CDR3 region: CASSRTSAWGLSYNSPLHF. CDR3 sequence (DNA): TGCGCCAGCAGCCGAACTTCTGCGTGGGGGCTCTCCTATAATTCACCCCTCCACTTT.